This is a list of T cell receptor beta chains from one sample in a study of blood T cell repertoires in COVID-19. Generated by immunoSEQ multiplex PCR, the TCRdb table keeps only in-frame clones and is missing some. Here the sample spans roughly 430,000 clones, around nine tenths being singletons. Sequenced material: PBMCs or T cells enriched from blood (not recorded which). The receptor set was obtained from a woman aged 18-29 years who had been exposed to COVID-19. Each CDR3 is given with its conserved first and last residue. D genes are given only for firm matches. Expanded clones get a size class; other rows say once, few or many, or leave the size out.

TGTGCCAGCAGCTTTGGGGGGACAGGGTTTGGCTACACCTTC	CASSFGGTGFGYTF	14	-	TRBJ1-2	TRBV5-5	TRBD1
TGTGCCAGCAGCCGGAACAGGGGTGGATACAATGAGCAGTTCTTC	CASSRNRGGYNEQFF	15	-	TRBJ2-1	TRBV3-1/TRBV3-2	TRBD1
TGTGCCAGCAGCGTACGTTCAGGATCGGGCGGGGGGTTCACAGATACGCAGTATTTT	CASSVRSGSGGGFTDTQYF	19	-	TRBJ2-3	TRBV9	TRBD2
TGCAGCTACACAGGGTGGGGAAACACCATATATTTT	CSYTGWGNTIYF	12	-	TRBJ1-3	TRBV29-1	-
TGTGCCAGCAAGGGTCGGGACAGGGTAGTCTACGAGCAGTACTTC	CASKGRDRVVYEQYF	15	-	TRBJ2-7	TRBV28	TRBD1
TGTGCCAGCAGCCCGGACTATTCTAGCACAGATACGCAGTATTTT	CASSPDYSSTDTQYF	15	-	TRBJ2-3	TRBV13	-
TGCAGCATAGCACAGGGCTCCTTAGCCAAAAACATTCAGTACTTC	CSIAQGSLAKNIQYF	15	-	TRBJ2-4	TRBV29-1	-
TGTGCCATCAGTGATCTTGGGACAGGGGGCCCGACCTACGAGCAGTACTTC	CAISDLGTGGPTYEQYF	17	-	TRBJ2-7	TRBV10-3	TRBD1
TGTGCCACCAGTGTCCTGCCGGACAGGAGTACAGATACGCAGTATTTT	CATSVLPDRSTDTQYF	16	-	TRBJ2-3	TRBV24-1	TRBD1
TGTGCCAGCAGAGTCACAGGGAGTGTTCCCAACAATGAGCAGTTCTTC	CASRVTGSVPNNEQFF	16	-	TRBJ2-1	TRBV27	-
TGTGCCAGCAGTTACGGGCTGTTTGAAAAACTGTTTTTT	CASSYGLFEKLFF	13	-	TRBJ1-4	TRBV6-5	-
TGCGCCAGCAGCCATCAACATGCGGGGACGCAGCGGGACAATGAGCAGTTCTTC	CASSHQHAGTQRDNEQFF	18	-	TRBJ2-1	TRBV4-1	-
TGTGCCAGCAGCTTAGGGAGACAGGGTCGGGGCGAGACCCAGTACTTC	CASSLGRQGRGETQYF	16	-	TRBJ2-5	TRBV7-6	TRBD1
TGTGCCACCGAGAGCATTCCCGGGGAGCTGTTTTTT	CATESIPGELFF	12	-	TRBJ2-2	TRBV25-1	-
TGTGCCAGTAGCCTCCCCCAGGGTCAGCCCCAGCATTTT	CASSLPQGQPQHF	13	-	TRBJ1-5	TRBV19	-
TGTGCCACCAGCAGAGAACTAGGGCGGGGGAACACTGAAGCTTTCTTT	CATSRELGRGNTEAFF	16	-	TRBJ1-1	TRBV15	-
TGTGCTAGTGGCCCACAGGGGTCGGGCACTGAAGCTTTCTTT	CASGPQGSGTEAFF	14	-	TRBJ1-1	TRBV12-5	TRBD1
TGTGCCAGTGGGGACAGGGAGGCTGTCCTGACTTTC	CASGDREAVLTF	12	-	TRBJ2-6	TRBV19	TRBD1
TGTGCCAGCAGCTCGCGCCTAGCGGGAGGAAGATACGAGCAGTACTTC	CASSSRLAGGRYEQYF	16	-	TRBJ2-7	TRBV5-4	TRBD2
TGTGCCAGCAGTTCCCACTGGACTAGCGGGAGTCCCTACAATGAGCAGTTCTTC	CASSSHWTSGSPYNEQFF	18	once	TRBJ2-1	TRBV27	TRBD2
TGTGCCAGCAGCTTGGCCGGAGGGAACTATGGCTACACCTTC	CASSLAGGNYGYTF	14	-	TRBJ1-2	TRBV5-5	-
TGCGCCAGCAGTCAATACGGGAGGGCCTATGAGCAGTTCTTC	CASSQYGRAYEQFF	14	-	TRBJ2-1	TRBV23-1	TRBD2
TGTGCCAGCAGCTTGGCCGTTTTAGTCAATGAAAAACTGTTTTTT	CASSLAVLVNEKLFF	15	-	TRBJ1-4	TRBV5-8	-
TGCGCCAGCAGCCAAGAAGGGGCAGGGGTGGTCTCCTATAATTCACCCCTCCACTTT	CASSQEGAGVVSYNSPLHF	19	-	TRBJ1-6	TRBV4-1	-
TGTGCCAGCAGTGGGACAGGGCGCGAGCAGTACTTC	CASSGTGREQYF	12	-	TRBJ2-7	TRBV28	TRBD1
TGTGCCACCAGTGATTTGACCGACAGTTTAGAGCCCTACGAGCAGTACTTC	CATSDLTDSLEPYEQYF	17	-	TRBJ2-7	TRBV24-1	-
TGTGCCAGCAGCTCCCGGGACAGGGGGATAACTAATGAAAAACTGTTTTTT	CASSSRDRGITNEKLFF	17	-	TRBJ1-4	TRBV28	TRBD1
TGCGCCAGCAGCCCGACAGTCTTTACCTACGAGCAGTACTTC	CASSPTVFTYEQYF	14	few	TRBJ2-7	TRBV4-1	-
TGTGCCAGCAGCTTAAGCGGGACAGGCGGTCAGCCCCAGCATTTT	CASSLSGTGGQPQHF	15	-	TRBJ1-5	TRBV9	TRBD1
TGCGCCAGCAGCCAAGATAGAACAGGGCTGACAACTAATGAAAAACTGTTTTTT	CASSQDRTGLTTNEKLFF	18	-	TRBJ1-4	TRBV4-3	-
TGTGCCAGCAAACTAACCTTTCTCTACGAGCAGTACTTC	CASKLTFLYEQYF	13	few	TRBJ2-7	TRBV2	-
TGTGCCAGCAGCCTTCTATCGGGACTAGCGGGAGTAGGGAATGAGCAGTTCTTC	CASSLLSGLAGVGNEQFF	18	-	TRBJ2-1	TRBV7-8	TRBD2
TGTGCCAGCAGTGGGCCGCCGGTACTAGCGGGGCCTAATGAGCAGTTCTTC	CASSGPPVLAGPNEQFF	17	-	TRBJ2-1	TRBV6-1	TRBD2
TGCGCCAGCAGCTCCGACGGGACCGGGGAGCTGTTTTTT	CASSSDGTGELFF	13	-	TRBJ2-2	TRBV5-1	-
TGTGCCAGCAGCCCGGCGGGCTATGAGCAGTTCTTC	CASSPAGYEQFF	12	-	TRBJ2-1	TRBV7-2	-
TGTGCCAGCAGCCTCAGATATAGCAATCAGCCCCAGCATTTT	CASSLRYSNQPQHF	14	many	TRBJ1-5	TRBV11-3	-